The entry that follows covers one TCR beta chain sequence. An input of about 0.5 to 1 ug of RNA was subjected to reverse transcription using random hexamers. A single record per CDR3 protein comes from TCRdb applying MiXCR to the immunoSEQ multiplex PCR reads. Of about 200,000 distinct CDR3 sequences listed, roughly 96% were seen once; the top ten hold under 0.12%. The CD8+ and CD4+ T cells were isolated magnetically using a negative isolation approach, whereas the TEMRA cells were enriched by FACS. This CDR3 comprises 11 residues. V lost 1 base and J 10 bases, leaving 7 bases between the germline ends. This specimen comes from a study of CD8 T cells in Susac syndrome.

This TCR was recovered from a human donor in good health. This sequence joins TRBV12-3 or TRBV12-4 and TRBJ2-5; tentative D call: TRBD2 (5 bases). The specimen was CD4+ T cells from PBMCs. CDR3 nucleotides: TGTGCCAGCAGTTTAGAAGCGGACCAGTACTTC. The encoded protein is CASSLEADQYF.